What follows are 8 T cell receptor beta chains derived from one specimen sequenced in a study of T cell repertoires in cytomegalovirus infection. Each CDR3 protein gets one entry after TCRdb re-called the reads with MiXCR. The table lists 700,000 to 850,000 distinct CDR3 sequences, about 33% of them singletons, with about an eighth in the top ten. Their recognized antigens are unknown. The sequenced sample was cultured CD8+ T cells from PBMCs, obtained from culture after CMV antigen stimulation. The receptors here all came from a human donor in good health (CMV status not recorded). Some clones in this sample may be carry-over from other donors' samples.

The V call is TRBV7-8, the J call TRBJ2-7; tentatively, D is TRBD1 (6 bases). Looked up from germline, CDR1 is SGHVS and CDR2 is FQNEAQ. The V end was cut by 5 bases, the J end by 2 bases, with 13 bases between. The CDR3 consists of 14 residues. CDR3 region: CASSENRVAYEQYV. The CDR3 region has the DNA TGTGCCAGCAGCGAAAACAGGGTAGCCTACGAGCAGTACGTC.

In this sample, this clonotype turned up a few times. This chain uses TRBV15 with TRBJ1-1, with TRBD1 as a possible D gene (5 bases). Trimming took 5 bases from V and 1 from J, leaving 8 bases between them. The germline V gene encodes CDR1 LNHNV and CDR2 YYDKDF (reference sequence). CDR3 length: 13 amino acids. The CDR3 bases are TGTGCCACCAGCTTGACAGAGAACACTGAAGCTTTCTTT. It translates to CATSLTENTEAFF.

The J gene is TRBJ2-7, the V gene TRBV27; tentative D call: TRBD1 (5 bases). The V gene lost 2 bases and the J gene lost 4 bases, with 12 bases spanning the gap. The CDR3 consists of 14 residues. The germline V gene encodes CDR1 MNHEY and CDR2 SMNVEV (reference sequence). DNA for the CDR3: TGTGCCAGCAGTTTAACCCAGGGTCCGTACGAGCAGTACTTC. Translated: CASSLTQGPYEQYF.

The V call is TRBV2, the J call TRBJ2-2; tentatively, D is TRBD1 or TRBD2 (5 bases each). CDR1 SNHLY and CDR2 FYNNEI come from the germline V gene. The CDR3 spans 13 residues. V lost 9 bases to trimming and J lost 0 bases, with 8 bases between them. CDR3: CARGESNTGELFF. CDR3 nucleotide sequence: TGTGCCAGGGGGGAGTCGAACACCGGGGAGCTGTTTTTT.

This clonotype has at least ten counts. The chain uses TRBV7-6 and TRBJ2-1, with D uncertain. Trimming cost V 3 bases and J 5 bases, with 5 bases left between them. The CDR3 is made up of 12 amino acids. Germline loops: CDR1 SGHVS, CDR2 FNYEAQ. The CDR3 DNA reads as TGTGCCAGCAGCTTGAGTGACAATGAGCAGTTCTTC. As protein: CASSLSDNEQFF.

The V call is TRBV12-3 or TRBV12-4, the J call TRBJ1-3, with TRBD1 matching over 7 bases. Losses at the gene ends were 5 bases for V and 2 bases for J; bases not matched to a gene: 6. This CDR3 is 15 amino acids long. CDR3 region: CASSHDRVAGNTIYF. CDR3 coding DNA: TGTGCCAGCAGTCATGACAGGGTAGCTGGAAACACCATATATTTT.

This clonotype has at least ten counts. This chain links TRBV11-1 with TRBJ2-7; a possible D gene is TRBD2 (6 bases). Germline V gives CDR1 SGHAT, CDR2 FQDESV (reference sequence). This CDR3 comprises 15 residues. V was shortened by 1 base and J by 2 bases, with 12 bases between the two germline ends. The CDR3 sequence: CASSLEAGYTYEQYF. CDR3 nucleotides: TGTGCCAGCAGCTTAGAAGCGGGCTATACCTACGAGCAGTACTTC.

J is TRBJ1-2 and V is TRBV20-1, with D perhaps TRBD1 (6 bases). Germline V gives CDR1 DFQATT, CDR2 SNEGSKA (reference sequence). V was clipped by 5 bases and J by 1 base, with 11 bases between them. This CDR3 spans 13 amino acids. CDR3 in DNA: TGCAGTGCTCCTAGGGGGGATAACTATGGCTACACCTTC. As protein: CSAPRGDNYGYTF.